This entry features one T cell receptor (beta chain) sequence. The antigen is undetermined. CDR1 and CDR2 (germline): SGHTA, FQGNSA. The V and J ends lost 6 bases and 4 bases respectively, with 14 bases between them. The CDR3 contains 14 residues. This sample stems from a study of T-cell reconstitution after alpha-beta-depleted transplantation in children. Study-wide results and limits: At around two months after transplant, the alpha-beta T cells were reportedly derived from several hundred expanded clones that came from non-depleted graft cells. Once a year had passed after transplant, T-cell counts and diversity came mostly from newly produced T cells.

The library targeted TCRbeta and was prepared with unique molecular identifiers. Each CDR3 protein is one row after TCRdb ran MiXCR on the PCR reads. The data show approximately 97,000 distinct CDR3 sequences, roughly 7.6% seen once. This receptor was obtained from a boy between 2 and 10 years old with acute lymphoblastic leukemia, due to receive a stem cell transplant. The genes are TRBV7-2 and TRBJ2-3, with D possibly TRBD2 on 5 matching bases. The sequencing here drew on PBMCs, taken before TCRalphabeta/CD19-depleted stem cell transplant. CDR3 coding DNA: TGTGCCAGCAGGCTCCGCGGCGGGTCAGATACGCAGTATTTT. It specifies CASRLRGGSDTQYF.